This T cell receptor beta chain was sequenced in a study of blood T cells in healthy people across ages. About the study: Per every two T cells, about one barcoded beta molecule was captured by template switching.

Regarding the study as a whole: Unsorted PBMCs prevented conclusive naive versus antigen-experienced comparison.

Caucasian individuals from Russia who were healthy and aged about 6 to 95 acted as donors. About this clonotype itself: Its antigen remains unknown.

Next came a second PCR, run for roughly 6 to 11 cycles, which used a sample-barcoded 5' primer along with a J-beta primer mix. TCRdb used MiXCR to reprocess the 5' RACE reads, holding one entry per CDR3 protein. The table has almost 800,000 distinct CDR3 sequences, 55% to 75% seen once; the top ten hold 20% to 25%. Between the trimmed V and J ends, which lost 5 bases and 1 base, there was a span of 12 bases. The germline gives CDR1 SEHNR, CDR2 FQNEAQ (reference sequence). This CDR3 has 14 residues. Sequencing used blood. The TCR originated in a man aged 25-40 years in good health. The J gene is TRBJ2-7, the V gene TRBV7-9, with TRBD2 as a possible D gene (5 bases). The CDR3 sequence: CASSVTRTSYEQYF. DNA of the CDR3: TGTGCCAGCAGCGTAACTAGGACGTCCTACGAGCAGTACTTC.